This T cell receptor (beta chain) was sequenced during a study of post-analysis software for immune sequencing data (dated by TCRdb to between 2015 and 2017). Some background on the complete study: Relapsing-remitting, secondary progressive and progressive-relapsing multiple sclerosis were recorded as disease courses, and subtype annotation was lacking for some patients. The patient repertoires were compared against approximately ten previously published healthy control repertoires obtained from donors aged roughly 6 to 28 years. A subset of samples was prepared in parallel using single-end sample barcoding, then pooled and co-amplified after Illumina adapter ligation.

Study-wide conclusions, independent of this receptor: Patients showed significantly higher frequencies than controls for a handful of TRBV segments, among them TRBV5-6, TRBV5-1 and TRBV20-1. Compared with controls, multiple sclerosis patients had significantly lower normalized Chao1 diversity, a finding suggesting substantial peripheral T-cell clonal expansion. When samples were clustered directly using the F measure, samples prepared in the same batch co-clustered strongly, which prompted a batch-effect correction. The multiple sclerosis patient group was slightly younger than the control group.

The method behind the library was PCR. TCRdb names Illumina HiSeq 2500 as the instrument used. To reduce PCR and sequencing biases, unique molecular identifiers were built into the TCR beta cDNA libraries. Around 500,000 cDNA molecules were obtained for every 1 to 10 million input T cells, so each molecule roughly corresponded to one T cell. The patient libraries were prepared and sequenced with the same protocol used for the earlier healthy control dataset. Within a given batch, samples were prepared together, multiplexed and sequenced on the same HiSeq lane. From the authors' description of their analysis: MIGEC handled the raw barcoded reads, throwing out single-read molecular identifier groups before consensus assembly and CDR3 extraction. Clonotype tables were post-analysed with VDJtools, normalizing diversity by down-sampling all datasets to the smallest sample size. Repertoire overlap clustering matched CDR3 amino acid but not nucleotide sequences to correct batch-related cross-sample contamination. The public reads were quality trimmed at Q25 with fastp and then assembled into clones with MiXCR by TCRdb, keeping productive beta chains. Each entry is one CDR3 protein sequence, shown with its most common DNA and genes. What appears here as the V and J calls and clone size reflects TCRdb's work, not the paper's. The sample table shows about 770,000 distinct CDR3 sequences, and more than 45% are seen once. Clones ranked in the top ten supply roughly 4.5% of the sample.

Reading from cysteine to phenylalanine, the CDR3 counts 16 amino acids. The CDR3 DNA has 48 bases and is translated from base 1. V trim: 0 bases; J trim: 2 bases; unmatched bases: 5. CDR1 and CDR2 are read off the germline V gene as SGHRS and YFSETQ. To demonstrate the VDJtools post-analysis software, TCR beta repertoires were profiled from the peripheral blood of about 13 young patients with multiple sclerosis. The multiple sclerosis patients were children and adolescents between 6 and 15 years of age. This clonotype was detected only a few times. What this receptor recognizes is not known. The sample holds no much larger clone one base away, and base qualities are not on file.

Input material: blood. The receptor's source is a girl aged 10-17 years with multiple sclerosis. Recombination joined TRBV5-1 with TRBJ2-7, with 10 central nucleotides matching TRBD1. The sequenced DNA: TGCGCCAGCAGCTTGGGACAGGGGGCCCAAACCTACGAGCAGTACTTC. It is translated as CASSLGQGAQTYEQYF.